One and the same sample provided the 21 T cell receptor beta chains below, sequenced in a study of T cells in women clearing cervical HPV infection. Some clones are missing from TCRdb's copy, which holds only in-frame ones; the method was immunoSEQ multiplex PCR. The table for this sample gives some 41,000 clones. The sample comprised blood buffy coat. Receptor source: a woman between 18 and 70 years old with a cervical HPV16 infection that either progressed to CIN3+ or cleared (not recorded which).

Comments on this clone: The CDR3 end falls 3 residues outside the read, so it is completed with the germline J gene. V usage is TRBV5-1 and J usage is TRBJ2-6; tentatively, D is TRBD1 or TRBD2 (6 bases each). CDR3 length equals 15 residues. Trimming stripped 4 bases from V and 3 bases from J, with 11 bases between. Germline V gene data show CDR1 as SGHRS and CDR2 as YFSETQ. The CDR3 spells CASSPQGGGANVLTF. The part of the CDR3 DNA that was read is TGCGCCAGCAGCCCACAGGGAGGTGGGGCCAACGTC.

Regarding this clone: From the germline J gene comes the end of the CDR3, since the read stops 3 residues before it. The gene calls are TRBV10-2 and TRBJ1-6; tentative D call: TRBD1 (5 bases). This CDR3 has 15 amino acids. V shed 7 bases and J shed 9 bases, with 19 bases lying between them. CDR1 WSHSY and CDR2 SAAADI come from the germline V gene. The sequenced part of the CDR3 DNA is TGCGCCAGCACTCGACCGGGGGAATTAGGTTCACCC. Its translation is CASTRPGELGSP. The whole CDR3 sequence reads CASTRPGELGSPLHF.

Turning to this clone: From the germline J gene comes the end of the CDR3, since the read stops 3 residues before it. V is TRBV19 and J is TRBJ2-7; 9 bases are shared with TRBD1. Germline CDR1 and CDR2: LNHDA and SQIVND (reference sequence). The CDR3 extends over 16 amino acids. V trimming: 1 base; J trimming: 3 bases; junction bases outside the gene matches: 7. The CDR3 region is CASSIVGTGGYYEQYF. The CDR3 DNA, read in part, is TGTGCCAGTAGTATAGTCGGAACAGGGGGCTACTACGAG.

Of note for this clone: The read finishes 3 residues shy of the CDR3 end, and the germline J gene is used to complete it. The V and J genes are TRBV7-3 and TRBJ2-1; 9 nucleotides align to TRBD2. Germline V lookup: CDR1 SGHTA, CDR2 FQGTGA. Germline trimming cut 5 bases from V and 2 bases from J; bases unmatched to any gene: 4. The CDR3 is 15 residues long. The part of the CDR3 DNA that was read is TGTGCCAGCAGCGTTTCTAGCGGGACCTACAATGAG. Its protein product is CASSVSSGTYNE. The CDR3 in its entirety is CASSVSSGTYNEQFF. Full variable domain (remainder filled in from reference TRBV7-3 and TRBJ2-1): GAGVSQTPSNKVTEKGKYVELRCDPISGHTALYWYRQSLGQGPEFLIYFQGTGAADDSGLPNDRFFAVRPEGSVSTLKIQRTERGDSAVYLCASSVSSGTYNEQFFGPGTRLTVL.

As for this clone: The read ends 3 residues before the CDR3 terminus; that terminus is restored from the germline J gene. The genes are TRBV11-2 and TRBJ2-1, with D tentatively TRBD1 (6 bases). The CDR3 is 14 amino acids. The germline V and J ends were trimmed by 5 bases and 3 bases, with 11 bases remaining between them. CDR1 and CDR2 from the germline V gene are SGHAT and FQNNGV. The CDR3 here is CASSGTGFYNEQFF. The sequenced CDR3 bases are TGTGCCAGCAGCGGCACAGGGTTCTACAATGAG.

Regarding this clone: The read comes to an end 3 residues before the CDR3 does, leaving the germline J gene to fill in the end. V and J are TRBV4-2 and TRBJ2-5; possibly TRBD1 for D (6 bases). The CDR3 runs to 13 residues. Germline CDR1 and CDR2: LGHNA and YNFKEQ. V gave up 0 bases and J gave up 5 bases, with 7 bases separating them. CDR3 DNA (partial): TGTGCCAGCAGCCAAGACAGGGGCGAGACC. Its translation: CASSQDRGET. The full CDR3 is CASSQDRGETQYF.

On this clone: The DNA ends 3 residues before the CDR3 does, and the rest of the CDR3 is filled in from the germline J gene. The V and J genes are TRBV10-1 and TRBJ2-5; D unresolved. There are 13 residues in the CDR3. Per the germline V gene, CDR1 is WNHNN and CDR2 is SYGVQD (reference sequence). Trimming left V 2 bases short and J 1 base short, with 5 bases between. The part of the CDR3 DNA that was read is TGCGCCAGCAGTGAGGCACTCCAAGAGACC. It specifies CASSEALQET. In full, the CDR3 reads CASSEALQETQYF.

The CDR3 DNA, read in part, is TGCGCCAGCAGCCTAGGGACAGGGGGAAACGAG. Translated: CASSLGTGGNE. From start to end, the CDR3 is CASSLGTGGNEQYF. The rearrangement links TRBV5-1 to TRBJ2-7, with 11 bases identical to TRBD1. The read comes to an end 3 residues before the CDR3 does, leaving the germline J gene to fill in the end. Germline V gives CDR1 SGHRS, CDR2 YFSETQ. The CDR3 length is 14 residues. Trimming removed 4 bases from V and 5 bases from J; junction bases left unmatched: 5.

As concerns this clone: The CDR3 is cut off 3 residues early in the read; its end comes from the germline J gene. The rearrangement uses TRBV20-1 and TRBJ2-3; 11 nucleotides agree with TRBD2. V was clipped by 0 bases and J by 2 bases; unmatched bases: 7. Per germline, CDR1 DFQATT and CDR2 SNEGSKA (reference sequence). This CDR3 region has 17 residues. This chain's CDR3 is CSARDTGLADPTDTQYF. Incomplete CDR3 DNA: TGCAGTGCTAGAGATACGGGACTAGCGGACCCCACAGATACG.

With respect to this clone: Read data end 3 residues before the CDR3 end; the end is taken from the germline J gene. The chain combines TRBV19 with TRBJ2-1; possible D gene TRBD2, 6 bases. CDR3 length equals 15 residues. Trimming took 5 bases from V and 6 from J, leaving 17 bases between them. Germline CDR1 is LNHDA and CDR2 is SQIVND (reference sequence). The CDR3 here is CASSATRLGGNEQFF. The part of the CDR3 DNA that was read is TGTGCCAGTAGTGCGACTAGGTTGGGGGGCAATGAG.

The part of the CDR3 DNA that was read is TGTGCCAGCAGTTCGAACTATGGC. Protein: CASSSNYG. The full CDR3 sequence reads CASSSNYGYTF. V gene TRBV28 combines with J gene TRBJ1-2; D not certain. Read coverage stops 3 residues before the CDR3 terminus; the germline J gene supplies the remainder. V was trimmed by 4 bases and J by 2 bases, leaving 2 bases between them. The CDR3 is made up of 11 amino acids. The germline gives CDR1 MDHEN, CDR2 SYDVKM.

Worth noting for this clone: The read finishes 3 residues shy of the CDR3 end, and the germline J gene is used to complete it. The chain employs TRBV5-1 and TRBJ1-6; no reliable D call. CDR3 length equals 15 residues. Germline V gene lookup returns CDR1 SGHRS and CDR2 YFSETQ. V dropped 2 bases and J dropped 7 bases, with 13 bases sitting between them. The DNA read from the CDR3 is TGCGCCAGCAGCTTAGATCTCGGGGAAAATTCACCC. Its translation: CASSLDLGENSP. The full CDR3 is CASSLDLGENSPLHF.

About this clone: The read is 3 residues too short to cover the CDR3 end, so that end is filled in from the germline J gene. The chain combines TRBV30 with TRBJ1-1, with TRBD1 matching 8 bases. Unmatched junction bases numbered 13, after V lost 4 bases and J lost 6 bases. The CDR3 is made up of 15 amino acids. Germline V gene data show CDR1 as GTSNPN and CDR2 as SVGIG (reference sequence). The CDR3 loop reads CAWNGLYTGGPEAFF. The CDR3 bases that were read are TGTGCCTGGAACGGTCTCTATACAGGGGGTCCTGAA.

The CDR3 loop reads CASSSAPGQKNYGYTF. The part of the CDR3 DNA that was read is TGTGCCAGCAGCTCCGCCCCGGGACAGAAAAACTATGGC. The chain links TRBV7-8 to TRBJ1-2, with TRBD1 matching over 7 bases. The DNA ends 3 residues before the CDR3 does, and the rest of the CDR3 is filled in from the germline J gene. This CDR3 has 16 amino acids. Germline trimming cut 4 bases from V and 2 bases from J; bases unmatched to any gene: 10. Germline CDR1 is SGHVS and CDR2 is FQNEAQ.

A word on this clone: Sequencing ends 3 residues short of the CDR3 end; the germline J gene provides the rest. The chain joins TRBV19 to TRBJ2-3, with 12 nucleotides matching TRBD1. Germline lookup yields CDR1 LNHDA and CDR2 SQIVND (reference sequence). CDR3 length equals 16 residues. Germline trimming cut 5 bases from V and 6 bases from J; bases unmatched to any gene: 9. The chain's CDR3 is CASSPNRDRGRDTQYF. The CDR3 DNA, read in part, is TGTGCCAGTAGTCCAAACCGGGACAGGGGGCGGGATACG. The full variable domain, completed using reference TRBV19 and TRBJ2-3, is DGGITQSPKYLFRKEGQNVTLSCEQNLNHDAMYWYRQDPGQGLRLIYYSQIVNDFQKGDIAEGYSVSREKKESFPLTVTSAQKNPTAFYLCASSPNRDRGRDTQYFGPGTRLTVL.

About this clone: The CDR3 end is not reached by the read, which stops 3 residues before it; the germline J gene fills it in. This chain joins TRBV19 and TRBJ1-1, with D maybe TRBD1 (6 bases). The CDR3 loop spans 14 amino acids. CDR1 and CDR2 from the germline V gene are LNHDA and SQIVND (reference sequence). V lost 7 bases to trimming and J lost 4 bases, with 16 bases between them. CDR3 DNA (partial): TGTGCCAGTATTTCAGGGGTGCGAGGCACTGAA. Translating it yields CASISGVRGTE. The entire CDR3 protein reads CASISGVRGTEAFF.

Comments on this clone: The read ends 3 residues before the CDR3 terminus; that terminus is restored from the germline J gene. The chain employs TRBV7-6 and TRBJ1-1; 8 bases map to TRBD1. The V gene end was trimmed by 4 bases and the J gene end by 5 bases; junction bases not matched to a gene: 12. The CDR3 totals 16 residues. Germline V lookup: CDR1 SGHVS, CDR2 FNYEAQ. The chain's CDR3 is CASSSGQGAVGTEAFF. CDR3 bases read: TGTGCCAGCAGCTCAGGCCAGGGGGCGGTTGGTACTGAA.

The sequenced CDR3 bases are TGTGCCATCAGTGAGGGACAGGGGGCGGAGACC. Translation: CAISEGQGAET. The full CDR3 is CAISEGQGAETQYF. This chain links TRBV10-3 with TRBJ2-5; 11 bases match TRBD1. The missing CDR3 end, 3 residues past where the read stops, is filled in from the germline J gene. V was clipped by 2 bases and J by 5 bases; unmatched bases: 1. This CDR3 region has 14 residues. CDR1 is ENHRY, CDR2 SYGVKD, per germline.

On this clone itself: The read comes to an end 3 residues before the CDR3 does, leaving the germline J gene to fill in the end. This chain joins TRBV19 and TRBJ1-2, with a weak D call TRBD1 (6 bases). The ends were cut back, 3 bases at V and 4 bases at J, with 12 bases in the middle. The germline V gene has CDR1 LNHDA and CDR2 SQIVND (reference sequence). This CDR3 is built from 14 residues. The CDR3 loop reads CASSITQGFYGYTF. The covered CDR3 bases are TGTGCCAGTAGTATCACTCAGGGGTTCTATGGC.

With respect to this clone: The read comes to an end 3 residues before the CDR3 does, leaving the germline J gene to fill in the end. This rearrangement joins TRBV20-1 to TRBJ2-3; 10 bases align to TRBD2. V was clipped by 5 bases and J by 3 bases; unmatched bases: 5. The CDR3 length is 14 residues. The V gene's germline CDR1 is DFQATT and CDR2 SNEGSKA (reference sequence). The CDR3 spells CSAGELAGTDTQYF. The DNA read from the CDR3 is TGCAGTGCTGGGGAACTAGCGGGGACAGATACG.

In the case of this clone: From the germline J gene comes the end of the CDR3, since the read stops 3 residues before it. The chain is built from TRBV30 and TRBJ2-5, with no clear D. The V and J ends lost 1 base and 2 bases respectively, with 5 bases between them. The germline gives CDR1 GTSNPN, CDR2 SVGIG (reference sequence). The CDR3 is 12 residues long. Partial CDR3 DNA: TGTGCCTGGAGTGCGGTTCAAGAGACC. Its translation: CAWSAVQET. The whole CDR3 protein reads CAWSAVQETQYF.